This T cell receptor beta chain derives from a study of blood T cell repertoires in COVID-19. Study at large: Both acute and convalescent COVID-19 samples were obtained from the United States, Italy and Spain. PBMCs, B-cell-depleted T cells, or T cells provided the cDNA or gDNA that made up the material.

Source study methods: The authors estimated nucleated cell counts from reference gene primer amplification. Generated by immunoSEQ multiplex PCR, the TCRdb table keeps only in-frame clones and is missing some. That table is the source of V, J and clone size, and D and trimming were worked out from the DNA. In the table there are under 300,000 clones, 86% of which are singletons. The ends lost 10 bases at V and 7 bases at J; junction bases unmatched: 18. This CDR3 is 16 amino acids long. Germline loops: CDR1 MNHGY, CDR2 SAAAGT. The specimen sequenced was peripheral blood. The chain has TRBV6-8 and TRBJ1-1; TRBD1 matches 10 bases. This sequence was found in an elderly man with acute or convalescent COVID-19. CDR3 coding DNA: TGTGCCAACCAACAAGCCACCGGGACAGGGGAACTTGAAGCTTTCTTT. It translates to CANQQATGTGELEAFF.